This TCR beta chain was profiled in a study of T cell responses to AZD1222 COVID-19 vaccine. Findings and caveats of the study: Epitopes outside B.1.351 and B.1.1.7 mutated regions reportedly drew nearly half of spike TCRs. Clonal diversity was possibly underestimated, and white British individuals and females predominated among donors.

Second doses that came at about 4 or about 12 weeks were put together. This CDR3 spans 13 amino acids. Germline values: CDR1 SGHTA, CDR2 FQGNSA. V shed 5 bases and J shed 6 bases, with 11 bases lying between them. Libraries were prepared by immunoSEQ multiplex PCR; TCRdb keeps only in-frame clonotypes and omits some of them. The sample yields about 69,000 clones, approximately 87% seen once. As to this clone: Antigen: not known.

The sequence was collected from an adult who received the AZD1222 COVID-19 vaccine. The chain is built from TRBV7-2 and TRBJ1-5; D gene ambiguous. Material: peripheral blood, obtained 28 days after the second AZD1222 dose. The CDR3 reads CASSPSAGQPQHF. CDR3 bases: TGTGCCAGCAGCCCCTCGGCGGGTCAGCCCCAGCATTTT.